The sequence of this T cell receptor beta chain was determined in a study of T-cell memory formation after mild COVID-19. TCRdb used MiXCR to reprocess the 5' RACE reads, holding one entry per CDR3 protein. The top ten clones hold around 3.8% of a sample with approximately 230,000 distinct CDR3 sequences, 16% of them seen once. Unmatched junction bases numbered 5, after V lost 2 bases and J lost 5 bases. The germline V gene has CDR1 PRHDT and CDR2 FYEKMQ (reference sequence). This CDR3 contains 15 residues. The receptor comes from a man aged 18 to 30 who had mild COVID-19 (a few samples of this study predate the infection). Cell type and time point are not known. What was sequenced was PBMCs or a T cell subset sorted from them (not recorded which). The chain joins TRBV13 to TRBJ1-5; TRBD1 matches at 8 bases. The CDR3 coding sequence is TGTGCCAGCAGCTTAAGTCAGGGGGCCGATCAGCCCCAGCATTTT. Amino acids: CASSLSQGADQPQHF.